A single sample is the source of the 23 T cell receptor beta chains below, sequenced in a study of shared clonotypes between healthy human individuals. Method: immunoSEQ multiplex PCR; TCRdb's copy keeps in-frame clones and lacks some. The sample comprises roughly 500,000 clones, around 73% of which are singletons, and about 12% rests with the top ten. The source material was PBMCs. These receptors came from a woman aged 40 to 49 in good health. Some clones in this sample may be carry-over from other donors' samples.

The CDR3 loop reads CASSHSGVAYEQYF. The CDR3 DNA sequence: TGTGCCAGCAGCCATAGCGGGGTTGCCTACGAGCAGTACTTC. The chain employs TRBV7-9 and TRBJ2-7, with TRBD2 matching 8 bases. The germline gives CDR1 SEHNR, CDR2 FQNEAQ (reference sequence). The J segment lost 2 bases and the V segment lost 5 bases, leaving 5 bases of the junction unmatched. This CDR3 region has 14 residues.

The gene calls are TRBV2 and TRBJ2-2, with D possibly being TRBD1 (5 bases). V was cut by 8 bases and J by 3 bases, with 10 bases left in between. There are 13 residues in the CDR3. CDR1 SNHLY and CDR2 FYNNEI come from the germline V gene. This CDR3 reads CASFTGYTGELFF. The CDR3 bases are TGTGCCAGCTTTACAGGATACACCGGGGAGCTGTTTTTT.

J is TRBJ2-7 and V is TRBV6-1; the match to TRBD2 covers 7 bases. Germline CDR1 and CDR2: MNHNS and SASEGT. The V and J ends lost 8 bases and 2 bases, in that order; junction bases with no gene match: 0. The CDR3 runs to 11 residues. CDR3 nucleotide sequence: TGTGCCAGCGGACTAGCCTACGAGCAGTACTTC. Translated: CASGLAYEQYF.

This rearrangement joins TRBV10-3 to TRBJ2-1; D call uncertain. Germline V gives CDR1 ENHRY, CDR2 SYGVKD. Trimming cost V 3 bases and J 7 bases, with 10 bases left between them. The CDR3 loop spans 13 amino acids. The DNA of the CDR3 is TGTGCCATCAGTGACCCGACGAGGAATGAGCAGTTCTTC. Its protein product is CAISDPTRNEQFF.

CDR3 protein: CASSPIGGASRTEAFF. CDR3 DNA sequence: TGCGCCAGCAGCCCCATCGGGGGGGCGAGTCGGACTGAAGCTTTCTTT. This chain uses TRBV5-1 with TRBJ1-1; possible D gene TRBD1, 6 bases. Trimming removed 4 bases at V and 5 bases at J, with 21 bases between. Germline CDR1 SGHRS, CDR2 YFSETQ. The CDR3 spans 16 residues.

In this sample, this clone turned up a few times. The chain uses TRBV6-4 and TRBJ2-2; 9 nucleotides align to TRBD1. The length of the CDR3 is 16 residues. The V segment lost 3 bases and the J segment 4 bases; nucleotides outside the gene matches: 6. CDR1 is MRHNA and CDR2 is SNTAGT in the germline V gene. CDR3 region: CASSDKTGGPTGELFF. DNA for the CDR3: TGTGCCAGCAGTGATAAAACAGGGGGCCCCACCGGGGAGCTGTTTTTT.

This chain links TRBV28 with TRBJ2-7; D uncertain. V lost 5 bases, J lost 6 bases, and 11 bases lay in between. The CDR3 totals 12 residues. Looked up from germline, CDR1 is MDHEN and CDR2 is SYDVKM. DNA for the CDR3: TGTGCCAGCAGTACGACCGCCCGCGAGCAGTACTTC. It specifies CASSTTAREQYF. Based on the CDR3 plus reference TRBV28 and TRBJ2-7, the full variable domain is DVKVTQSSRYLVKRTGEKVFLECVQDMDHENMFWYRQDPGLGLRLIYFSYDVKMKEKGDIPEGYSVSREKKERFSLILESASTNQTSMYLCASSTTAREQYFGPGTRLTVT.

In its sample, this clone was seen many times. One end of the junction is discordant with germline, which a read error may explain. Different DNA sequences within this sample yield the same CDR3. J is TRBJ2-1 and V is TRBV2; possibly TRBD2 for D (6 bases). Germline assignment: CDR1 SNHLY and CDR2 FYNNEI. CDR3 size: 11 residues. CDR3 DNA: TGTGCCACAGTTTGGCGGGATATTTCGGTCTTC. Translating it yields CATVWRDISVF.

The chain is built from TRBV30 and TRBJ2-7, with D possibly matching TRBD2 (5 bases). The CDR3 is made up of 11 amino acids. Germline CDR1 GTSNPN, CDR2 SVGIG (reference sequence). V lost 5 bases, J lost 3 bases, and 8 bases lay in between. The chain's CDR3 is CAWLRDYEQYF. For the CDR3, the DNA is TGTGCCTGGTTGAGGGACTACGAGCAGTACTTC.

The CDR3 spells CASSKPGQTTYEQYF. CDR3 DNA: TGTGCCAGCAGTAAACCGGGACAGACTACCTACGAGCAGTACTTC. The chain couples TRBV21-1 to TRBJ2-7; the table's D call TRBD1 went unverified against the DNA. TRBV21-1 corresponds to a pseudogene. This CDR3 has 15 residues.

The J gene is TRBJ1-4, the V gene TRBV9, with D tentatively TRBD1 (6 bases). The germline V and J ends were trimmed by 3 bases and 7 bases, with 10 bases remaining between them. Germline values: CDR1 SGDLS, CDR2 YYNGEE. The CDR3 runs 13 residues. Here the CDR3 reads CASSGTDREKLFF. In nucleotides, the CDR3 is TGTGCCAGCAGCGGGACAGACCGTGAAAAACTGTTTTTT.

V is TRBV5-1 and J is TRBJ2-3, with D possibly TRBD2 on 6 matching bases. CDR1 and CDR2 (germline): SGHRS, YFSETQ. Trimming stripped 3 bases from V and 7 bases from J, with 21 bases between. CDR3 length equals 16 residues. The CDR3 nucleotides are TGCGCCAGCAGCTCTGCCCCTAGCGACCTGGGAAATACGCAGTATTTT. Translated: CASSSAPSDLGNTQYF.

The chain employs TRBV19 and TRBJ1-2; D remains unclear. V lost 4 bases to trimming and J lost 2 bases, with 2 bases between them. From germline, CDR1 is LNHDA and CDR2 SQIVND (reference sequence). The CDR3 covers 11 residues. The CDR3 loop is CASSTNYGYTF. In DNA form, the CDR3 reads TGTGCCAGTAGTACCAACTATGGCTACACCTTC.

Points on this clone: This sample also contains other DNA sequences that code for the same CDR3. This chain connects TRBV18 to TRBJ2-3; D is possibly TRBD2 (6 bases). The CDR3 is made up of 14 amino acids. The germline gives CDR1 KGHSH, CDR2 LQKENI. V was trimmed by 2 bases and J by 3 bases, leaving 9 bases between them. DNA for the CDR3: TGTGCCAGCTCACCAGCGGGATCTACAGATACGCAGTATTTT. As protein: CASSPAGSTDTQYF.

This chain links TRBV28 with TRBJ2-1, with TRBD2 matching over 7 bases. Germline V gene data show CDR1 as MDHEN and CDR2 as SYDVKM. The J segment lost 0 bases and the V segment lost 10 bases, leaving 6 bases of the junction unmatched. This CDR3 spans 14 amino acids. The CDR3 protein is CATATGGSYNEQFF. The CDR3 DNA reads TGTGCCACCGCAACGGGAGGCTCCTACAATGAGCAGTTCTTC.

The chain has TRBV7-2 and TRBJ1-1, with 10 bases lining up with TRBD1. The CDR3 sequence is 16 residues long. Germline-derived CDR1 and CDR2 are SGHTA and FQGNSA. V dropped 0 bases and J dropped 4; count of bases not matched to a gene: 5. CDR3 nucleotides: TGTGCCAGCAGCTTAGCCAGACAGGGGGCGGTCACTGAAGCTTTCTTT. This codes for CASSLARQGAVTEAFF.

The chain combines TRBV19 with TRBJ1-5; maybe TRBD1 (6 bases). Trimming took off 3 bases at V and 4 bases at J, with 10 bases between the two ends. CDR1 is LNHDA and CDR2 is SQIVND in the germline V gene (reference sequence). The CDR3 totals 14 residues. DNA of the CDR3: TGTGCCAGTAGTATTAGTAGGGGGAATCAGCCCCAGCATTTT. It encodes CASSISRGNQPQHF.

This clone has ten or more counts. This sequence joins TRBV19 and TRBJ2-2, with D perhaps matching TRBD1 (6 bases). CDR3 size: 17 residues. V was cut by 3 bases and J by 2 bases, with 16 bases left in between. Germline V gives CDR1 LNHDA, CDR2 SQIVND (reference sequence). The chain's CDR3 is CASSIGVWDTNTGELFF. CDR3 in DNA: TGTGCCAGTAGTATCGGGGTTTGGGACACCAACACCGGGGAGCTGTTTTTT.

V is TRBV15 and J is TRBJ2-1; 10 bases agree with TRBD2. Germline CDR1 reads LNHNV; CDR2 reads YYDKDF (reference sequence). With V trimmed by 5 bases and J by 12 bases, 19 bases remained unmatched. There are 17 residues in the CDR3. Written as DNA, the CDR3 is TGTGCCACCAGCGGAATAGCGGGAGGCTCTGAGCTCTCTCGGCAGTTCTTC. This translates into CATSGIAGGSELSRQFF.

With regard to this clone: A much larger clone lies a single base off, so this may be a read error. At the DNA level, this CDR3 is encoded by other sequences in the same sample as well. This chain connects TRBV9 to TRBJ2-2; D remains ambiguous. Germline V lookup: CDR1 SGDLS, CDR2 YYNGEE. V gave up 2 bases and J gave up 2 bases, with 1 base separating them. This CDR3 spans 12 amino acids. The CDR3 DNA follows: TGTGCCAGCAGCGTTAACACCGGGGAGCTGTTTTTT. Protein sequence: CASSVNTGELFF.

The CDR3 spells CASSLGPRQIETQYF. CDR3 in DNA: TGTGCCAGCAGCTTAGGCCCCCGACAGATAGAGACCCAGTACTTC. This sequence joins TRBV13 and TRBJ2-5, with D tentatively TRBD1 (5 bases). CDR1 is PRHDT and CDR2 is FYEKMQ in the germline V gene (reference sequence). With 0 bases removed from V and 4 bases from J, the gap between germline ends came to 12 bases. The CDR3 has 15 amino acids.

This clone has just a few counts. This chain uses TRBV18 with TRBJ1-2, with 9 nucleotides matching TRBD1. The germline V gene has CDR1 KGHSH and CDR2 LQKENI. The CDR3 runs 15 residues. V gave up 6 bases and J gave up 3 bases; unmatched junction bases: 8. CDR3 protein: CASSPTTGGYYGYTF. The CDR3 DNA reads TGTGCCAGCTCCCCTACGACAGGGGGTTACTATGGCTACACCTTC.

This clone appeared a single time. The chain is built from TRBV20-1 and TRBJ2-1; D uncertain. This CDR3 is 11 amino acids long. Trimming took off 0 bases at V and 8 bases at J, with 5 bases between the two ends. Germline V gives CDR1 DFQATT, CDR2 SNEGSKA (reference sequence). The CDR3 DNA follows: TGCAGTGCTAGAGATCCCTATGAGCAGTTCTTC. This encodes CSARDPYEQFF.